The present T cell receptor (beta chain) was sequenced within a study of radiotherapy plus CTLA-4 blockade in lung cancer. General observations from the study: Researchers report tumor-derived TCR clones expanding in blood after radiotherapy plus ipilimumab.

As for this clone: Its antigen remains unknown.

The table came from immunoSEQ multiplex PCR; TCRdb's copy has only in-frame clones and leaves some out. The sample holds tens of thousands of clones, about four fifths seen once. This sample comprised peripheral blood, obtained from a patient treated with radiotherapy plus ipilimumab. This sequence was found in a human donor with non-small cell lung cancer who had stable disease on radiotherapy plus ipilimumab.

DNA of the CDR3: TGTGCTAGTGGCTTGACCGGGACTAGCTTCTCAGATACGCAGTATTTT. Its translation is CASGLTGTSFSDTQYF. The chain carries TRBV12-5 and TRBJ2-3, with 9 positions matching TRBD2. The V gene's germline CDR1 is LGHNT and CDR2 FRNRAP. This CDR3 comprises 16 residues. With V trimmed by 6 bases and J by 4 bases, 11 bases remained unmatched.